Given below is one TCR beta chain in context. The antigen remains undetermined. Unstimulated naive, memory, effector memory and TEMRA subsets were also sequenced, drawn from three donor pairs. Deletions cut 5 bases from V and 7 bases from J, with 26 bases between. The CDR3 consists of 17 residues. Germline CDR1 is SGHTA and CDR2 is FQGTGA. This sample is part of a study of siplizumab effects on memory and regulatory T cells. Method: immunoSEQ multiplex PCR; TCRdb's copy keeps in-frame clones and lacks some. The table lists tens of thousands of clones, less than 80% of them singletons, with roughly 0.4% in the top ten. The study, taken as a whole, reports: Naive T cells seemed more diverse than memory cells; they also seemed major alloresponse contributors. Confirmatory evidence of suppressive function in proliferating siplizumab-culture Tregs was not obtained.

This TCR derives from a human donor in good health. Sequencing was carried out using memory CD4+ T cells sorted from blood. V usage is TRBV7-3 and J usage is TRBJ1-2; weak D call: TRBD1 (5 bases). CDR3 DNA: TGTGCCAGCAGCCCGGCCGGGACGCCGGGGGATTTGGTTGGCTACACCTTC. Translation: CASSPAGTPGDLVGYTF.